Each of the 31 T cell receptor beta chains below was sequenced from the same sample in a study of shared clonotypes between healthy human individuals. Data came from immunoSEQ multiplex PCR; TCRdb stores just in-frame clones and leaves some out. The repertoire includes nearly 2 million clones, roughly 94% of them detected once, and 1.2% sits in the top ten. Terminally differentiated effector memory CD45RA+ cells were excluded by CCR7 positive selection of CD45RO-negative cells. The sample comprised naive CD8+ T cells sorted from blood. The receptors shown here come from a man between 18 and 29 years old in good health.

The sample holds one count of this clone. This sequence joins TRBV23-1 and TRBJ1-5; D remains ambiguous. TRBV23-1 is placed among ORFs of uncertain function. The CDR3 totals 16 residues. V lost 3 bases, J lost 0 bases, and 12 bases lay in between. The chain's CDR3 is CASSQTTGFSNQPQHF. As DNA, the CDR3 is TGCGCCAGCAGTCAGACGACGGGTTTTAGCAATCAGCCCCAGCATTTT.

CDR3 sequence: CASSVRDRIYEQYF. Written as DNA, the CDR3 is TGTGCCAGCAGTGTCCGGGACAGAATCTACGAGCAGTACTTC. This chain joins TRBV2 and TRBJ2-7, with 7 nucleotides matching TRBD1. Per germline, CDR1 SNHLY and CDR2 FYNNEI. V lost 4 bases to trimming and J lost 3 bases; unmatched junction nucleotides: 6. CDR3 length: 14 residues. Together with reference TRBV2 and TRBJ2-7, the CDR3 gives the full variable domain: EPEVTQTPSHQVTQMGQEVILRCVPISNHLYFYWYRQILGQKVEFLVSFYNNEISEKSEIFDDQFSVERPDGSNFTLKIRSTKLEDSAMYFCASSVRDRIYEQYFGPGTRLTVT.

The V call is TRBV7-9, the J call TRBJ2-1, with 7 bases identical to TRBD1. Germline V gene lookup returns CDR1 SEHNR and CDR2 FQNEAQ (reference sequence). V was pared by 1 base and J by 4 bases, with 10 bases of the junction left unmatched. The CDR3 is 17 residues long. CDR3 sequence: CASSLETGPQLYNEQFF. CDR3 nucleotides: TGTGCCAGCAGCTTAGAGACAGGGCCCCAACTTTACAATGAGCAGTTCTTC.

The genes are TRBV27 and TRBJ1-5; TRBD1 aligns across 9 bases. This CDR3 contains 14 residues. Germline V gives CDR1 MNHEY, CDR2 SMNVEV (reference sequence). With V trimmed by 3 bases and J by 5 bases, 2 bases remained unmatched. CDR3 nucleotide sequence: TGTGCCAGCAGTTTGACAGGGGGGGATCAGCCCCAGCATTTT. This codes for CASSLTGGDQPQHF.

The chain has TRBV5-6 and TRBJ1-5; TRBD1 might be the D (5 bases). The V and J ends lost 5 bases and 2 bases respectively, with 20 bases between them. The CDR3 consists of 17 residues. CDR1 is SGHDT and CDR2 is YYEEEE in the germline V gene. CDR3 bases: TGTGCCAGCAGAAGCACCGCCGGGACCCCAGGCAATCAGCCCCAGCATTTT. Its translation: CASRSTAGTPGNQPQHF. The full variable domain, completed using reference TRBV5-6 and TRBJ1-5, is DAGVTQSPTHLIKTRGQQVTLRCSPKSGHDTVSWYQQALGQGPQFIFQYYEEEERQRGNFPDRFSGHQFPNYSSELNVNALLLGDSALYLCASRSTAGTPGNQPQHFGDGTRLSIL.

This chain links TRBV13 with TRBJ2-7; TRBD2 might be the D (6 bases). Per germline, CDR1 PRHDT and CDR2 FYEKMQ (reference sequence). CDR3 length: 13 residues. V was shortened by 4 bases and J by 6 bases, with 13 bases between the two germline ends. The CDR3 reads CASSWAGRPEQYF. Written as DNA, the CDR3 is TGTGCCAGCAGCTGGGCAGGGAGGCCCGAGCAGTACTTC.

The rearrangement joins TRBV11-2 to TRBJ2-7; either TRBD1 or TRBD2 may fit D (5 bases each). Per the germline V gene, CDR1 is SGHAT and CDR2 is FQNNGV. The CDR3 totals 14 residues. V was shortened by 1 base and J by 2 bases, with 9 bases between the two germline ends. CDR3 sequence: CASSLVLGAYEQYF. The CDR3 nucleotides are TGTGCCAGCAGCTTAGTTCTGGGGGCCTACGAGCAGTACTTC. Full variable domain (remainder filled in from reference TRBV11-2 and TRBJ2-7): EAGVAQSPRYKIIEKRQSVAFWCNPISGHATLYWYQQILGQGPKLLIQFQNNGVVDDSQLPKDRFSAERLKGVDSTLKIQPAKLEDSAVYLCASSLVLGAYEQYFGPGTRLTVT.

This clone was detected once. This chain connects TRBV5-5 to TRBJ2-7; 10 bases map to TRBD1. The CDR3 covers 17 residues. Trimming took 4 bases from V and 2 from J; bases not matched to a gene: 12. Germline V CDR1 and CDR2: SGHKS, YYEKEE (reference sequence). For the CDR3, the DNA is TGTGCCAGCAGCGCCGGACAGGGGGGTTTCGGTACCTACGAGCAGTACTTC. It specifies CASSAGQGGFGTYEQYF.

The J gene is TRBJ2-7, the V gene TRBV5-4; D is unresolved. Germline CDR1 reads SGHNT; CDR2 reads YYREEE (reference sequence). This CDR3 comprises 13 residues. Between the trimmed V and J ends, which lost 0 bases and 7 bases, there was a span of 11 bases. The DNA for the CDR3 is TGTGCCAGCAGCTTGGTTTCATCCGGGGAGCAGTACTTC. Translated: CASSLVSSGEQYF.

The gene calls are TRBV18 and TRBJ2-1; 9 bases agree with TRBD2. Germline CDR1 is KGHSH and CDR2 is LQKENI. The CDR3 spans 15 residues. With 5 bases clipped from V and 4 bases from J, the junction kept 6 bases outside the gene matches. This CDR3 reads CASSDGTSLYNEQFF. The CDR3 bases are TGTGCCAGCTCAGACGGGACTAGCCTTTACAATGAGCAGTTCTTC. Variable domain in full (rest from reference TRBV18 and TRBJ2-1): NAGVMQNPRHLVRRRGQEARLRCSPMKGHSHVYWYRQLPEEGLKFMVYLQKENIIDESGMPKERFSAEFPKEGPSILRIQQVVRGDSAAYFCASSDGTSLYNEQFFGPGTRLTVL.

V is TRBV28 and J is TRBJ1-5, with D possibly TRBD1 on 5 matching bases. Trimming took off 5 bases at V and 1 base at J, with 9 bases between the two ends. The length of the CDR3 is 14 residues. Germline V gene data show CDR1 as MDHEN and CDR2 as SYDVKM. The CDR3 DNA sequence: TGTGCCAGCAGTCCACAGGCCAGCAATCAGCCCCAGCATTTT. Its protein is CASSPQASNQPQHF.

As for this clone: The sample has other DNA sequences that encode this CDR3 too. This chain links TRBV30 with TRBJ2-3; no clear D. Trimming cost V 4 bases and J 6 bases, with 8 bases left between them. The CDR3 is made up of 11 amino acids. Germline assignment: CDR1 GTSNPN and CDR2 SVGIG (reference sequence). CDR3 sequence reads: CAWTLGDTQYF. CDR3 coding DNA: TGTGCCTGGACGTTGGGGGATACGCAGTATTTT.

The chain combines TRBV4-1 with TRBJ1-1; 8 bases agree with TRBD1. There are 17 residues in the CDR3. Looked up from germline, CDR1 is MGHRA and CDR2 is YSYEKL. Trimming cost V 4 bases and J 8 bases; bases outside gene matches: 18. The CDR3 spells CASSLRQGRYDIEEAFF. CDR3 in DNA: TGCGCCAGCAGCCTCAGACAGGGGCGATATGATATTGAGGAAGCTTTCTTT.

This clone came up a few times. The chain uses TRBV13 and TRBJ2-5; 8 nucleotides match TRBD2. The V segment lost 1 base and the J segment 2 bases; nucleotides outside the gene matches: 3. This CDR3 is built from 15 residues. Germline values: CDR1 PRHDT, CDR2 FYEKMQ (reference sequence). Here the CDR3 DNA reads TGTGCCAGCAGCTTAGTAGCTAGCGGGCAAGAGACCCAGTACTTC. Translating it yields CASSLVASGQETQYF.

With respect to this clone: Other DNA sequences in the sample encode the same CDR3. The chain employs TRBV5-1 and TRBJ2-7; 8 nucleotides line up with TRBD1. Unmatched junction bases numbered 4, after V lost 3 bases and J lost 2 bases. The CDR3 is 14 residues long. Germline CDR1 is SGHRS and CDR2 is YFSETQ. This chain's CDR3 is CASSSGTGPYEQYF. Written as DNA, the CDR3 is TGCGCCAGCAGCTCAGGGACAGGACCCTACGAGCAGTACTTC.

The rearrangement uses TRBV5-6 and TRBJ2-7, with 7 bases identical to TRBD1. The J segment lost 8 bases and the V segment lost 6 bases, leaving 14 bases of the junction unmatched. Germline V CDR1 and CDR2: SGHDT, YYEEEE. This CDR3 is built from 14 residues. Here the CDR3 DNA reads TGTGCCAGCACCACCGACAGGGTCTTTACGCAGCAGTACTTC. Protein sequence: CASTTDRVFTQQYF.

In nucleotides, the CDR3 is TGTGCCAGTAATTCCGGGACCTCTGGAAACACCATATATTTT. Residues: CASNSGTSGNTIYF. The chain recombines TRBV19 with TRBJ1-3; D might be TRBD1 (5 bases). CDR3 length: 14 amino acids. Germline loops: CDR1 LNHDA, CDR2 SQIVND (reference sequence). The V gene lost 7 bases and the J gene lost 0 bases, with 10 bases spanning the gap.

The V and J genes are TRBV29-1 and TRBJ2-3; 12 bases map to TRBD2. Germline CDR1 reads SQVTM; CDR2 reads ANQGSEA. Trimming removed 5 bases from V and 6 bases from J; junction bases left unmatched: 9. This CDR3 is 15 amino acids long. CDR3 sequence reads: CSVFLAGGPGDTQYF. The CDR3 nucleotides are TGCAGCGTTTTCCTAGCGGGAGGGCCGGGGGATACGCAGTATTTT.

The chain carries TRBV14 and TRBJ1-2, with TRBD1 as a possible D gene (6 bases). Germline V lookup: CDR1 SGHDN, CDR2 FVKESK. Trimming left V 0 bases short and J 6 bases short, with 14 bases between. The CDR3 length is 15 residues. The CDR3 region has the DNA TGTGCCAGCAGCCAAGAGGAGGGGGGTCAGAATGGCTACACCTTC. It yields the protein CASSQEEGGQNGYTF.

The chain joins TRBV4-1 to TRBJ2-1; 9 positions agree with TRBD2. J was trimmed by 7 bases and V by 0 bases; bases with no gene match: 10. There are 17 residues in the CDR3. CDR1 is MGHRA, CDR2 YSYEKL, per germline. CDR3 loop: CASSQELAGGSRNEQFF. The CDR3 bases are TGCGCCAGCAGCCAAGAGTTGGCGGGGGGGTCGCGAAATGAGCAGTTCTTC.

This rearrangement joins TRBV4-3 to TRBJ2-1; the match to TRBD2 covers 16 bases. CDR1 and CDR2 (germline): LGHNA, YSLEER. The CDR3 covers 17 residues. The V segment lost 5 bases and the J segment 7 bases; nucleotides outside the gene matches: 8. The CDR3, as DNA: TGCGCCAGCAGCGCGGGACTAGCGGGAGGGCCGGGAAATGAGCAGTTCTTC. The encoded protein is CASSAGLAGGPGNEQFF.

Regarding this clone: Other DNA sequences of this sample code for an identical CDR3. DNA of the CDR3: TGCGCCAGCAGCTTGGAGGCACCTCAAGAGACCCAGTACTTC. It translates to CASSLEAPQETQYF. The rearrangement links TRBV5-1 to TRBJ2-5; D uncertain. Per the germline V gene, CDR1 is SGHRS and CDR2 is YFSETQ. The ends were cut back, 0 bases at V and 2 bases at J, with 8 bases in the middle. The CDR3 length is 14 residues.

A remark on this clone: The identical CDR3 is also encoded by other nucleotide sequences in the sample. The CDR3 DNA reads TGTGCCAGCCGGGACTACGAGCAGTACTTC. It codes for CASRDYEQYF. The chain couples TRBV2 to TRBJ2-7, with D perhaps TRBD2 (5 bases). V dropped 8 bases and J dropped 3 bases, with 5 bases sitting between them. This CDR3 has 10 residues. Germline V gene lookup returns CDR1 SNHLY and CDR2 FYNNEI.

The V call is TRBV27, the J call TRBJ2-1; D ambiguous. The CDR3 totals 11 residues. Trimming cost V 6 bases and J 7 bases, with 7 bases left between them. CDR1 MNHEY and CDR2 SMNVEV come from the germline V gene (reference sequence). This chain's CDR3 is CASSDSNEQFF. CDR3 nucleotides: TGTGCCAGCAGCGACTCTAATGAGCAGTTCTTC.

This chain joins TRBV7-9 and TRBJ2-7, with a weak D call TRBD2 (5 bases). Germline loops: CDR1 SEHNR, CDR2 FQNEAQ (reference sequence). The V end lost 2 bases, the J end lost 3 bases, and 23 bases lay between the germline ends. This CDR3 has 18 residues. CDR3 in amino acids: CASSLSSPGRGLHYEQYF. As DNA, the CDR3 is TGTGCCAGCAGCTTAAGTTCCCCCGGGCGCGGGCTACACTACGAGCAGTACTTC. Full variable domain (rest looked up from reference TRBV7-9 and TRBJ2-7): DTGVSQNPRHKITKRGQNVTFRCDPISEHNRLYWYRQTLGQGPEFLTYFQNEAQLEKSRLLSDRFSAERPKGSFSTLEIQRTEQGDSAMYLCASSLSSPGRGLHYEQYFGPGTRLTVT.

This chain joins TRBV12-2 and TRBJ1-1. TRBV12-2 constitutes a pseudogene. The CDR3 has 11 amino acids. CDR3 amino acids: CASRRNTEAFF. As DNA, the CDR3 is TGTGCAAGTCGCCGAAACACTGAAGCTTTCTTT.

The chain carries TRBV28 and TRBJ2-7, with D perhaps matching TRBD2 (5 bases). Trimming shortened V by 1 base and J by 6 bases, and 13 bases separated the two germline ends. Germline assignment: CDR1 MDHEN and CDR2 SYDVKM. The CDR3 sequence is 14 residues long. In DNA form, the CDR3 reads TGTGCCAGCAGTTTATTGAGGGAAGCTGGCGAGCAGTACTTC. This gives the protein CASSLLREAGEQYF.

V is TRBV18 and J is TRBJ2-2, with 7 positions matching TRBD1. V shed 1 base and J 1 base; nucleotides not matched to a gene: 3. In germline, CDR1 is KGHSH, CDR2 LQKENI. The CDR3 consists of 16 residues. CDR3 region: CASSPLRGQNTGELFF. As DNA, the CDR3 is TGTGCCAGCTCACCACTGAGGGGGCAGAACACCGGGGAGCTGTTTTTT.

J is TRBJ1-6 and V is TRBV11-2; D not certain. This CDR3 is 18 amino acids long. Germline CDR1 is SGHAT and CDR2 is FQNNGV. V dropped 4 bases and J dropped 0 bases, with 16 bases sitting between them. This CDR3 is CASSSRDPIISYNSPLHF. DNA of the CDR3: TGTGCCAGCAGCTCCCGTGACCCTATCATCTCCTATAATTCACCCCTCCACTTT.

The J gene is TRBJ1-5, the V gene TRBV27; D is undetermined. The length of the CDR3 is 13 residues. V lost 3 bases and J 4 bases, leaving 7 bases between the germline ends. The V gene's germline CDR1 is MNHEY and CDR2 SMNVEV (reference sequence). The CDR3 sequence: CASSLQINQPQHF. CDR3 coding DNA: TGTGCCAGCAGTTTGCAGATTAATCAGCCCCAGCATTTT.

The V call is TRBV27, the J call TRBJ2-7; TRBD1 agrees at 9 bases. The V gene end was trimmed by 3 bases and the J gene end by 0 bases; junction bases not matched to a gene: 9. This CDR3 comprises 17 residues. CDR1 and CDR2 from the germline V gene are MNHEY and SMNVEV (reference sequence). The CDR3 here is CASSFLTGTGSSYEQYF. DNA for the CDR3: TGTGCCAGCAGTTTTTTGACCGGGACAGGGAGCTCCTACGAGCAGTACTTC.